These 24 T cell receptor beta chains were all obtained from the same sample, sequenced in a study of OX40 agonist ivuxolimab in advanced cancers. Assay used: immunoSEQ multiplex PCR; TCRdb lists only in-frame clones, some missing. The table lists 70,000 or so clones, roughly nine tenths of them singletons. This sample comprised CD4+ or CD8+ T cells sorted from blood, obtained in a trial of the OX40 agonist ivuxolimab. The receptors come from an adult with an advanced solid tumor such as melanoma, head and neck, liver or kidney cancer.

This chain connects TRBV7-6 to TRBJ2-2, with unresolved D. This CDR3 is 14 amino acids long. Between the trimmed V and J ends, which lost 0 bases and 0 bases, there was a span of 2 bases. CDR1 is SGHVS, CDR2 FNYEAQ, per germline. CDR3: CASSLAANTGELFF. The CDR3 bases are TGTGCCAGCAGCTTAGCGGCGAACACCGGGGAGCTGTTTTTT.

This clone was seen a few times. The V gene is TRBV10-1, the J gene TRBJ2-7; the D is unclear. The CDR3 length is 12 residues. Germline lookup yields CDR1 WNHNN and CDR2 SYGVQD (reference sequence). V was pared by 3 bases and J by 5 bases, with 8 bases between. The CDR3 is CASSEEFDEQYF. CDR3 in DNA: TGCGCCAGCAGTGAAGAATTTGACGAGCAGTACTTC.

V gene TRBV7-6 combines with J gene TRBJ2-7, with a weak D call TRBD2 (6 bases). Per the germline V gene, CDR1 is SGHVS and CDR2 is FNYEAQ. The CDR3 has 15 residues. Deletions cut 5 bases from V and 4 bases from J, with 18 bases between. As DNA, the CDR3 is TGTGCCAGCAGCGGTGGACGTAGCGGAATTTACGAGCAGTACTTC. It encodes CASSGGRSGIYEQYF.

The genes are TRBV11-2 and TRBJ1-3; weak D call: TRBD1 (5 bases). The CDR3 spans 13 residues. V lost 5 bases and J lost 6, with 11 bases in between. The germline V gene has CDR1 SGHAT and CDR2 FQNNGV. For the CDR3, the DNA is TGTGCCAGCAGCGTGACAGTGGTAAACACCATATATTTT. It specifies CASSVTVVNTIYF.

This clone came up a few times. One end of the junction varies from germline; a read error may be responsible. The CDR3, as DNA: TGCGCCAGCAGTCAACCCCTCTTC. Translating it yields CASSQPLF. This chain links TRBV23-1 with TRBJ2-7; D unclear. TRBV23-1 is flagged as an ORF with uncertain function. This CDR3 is built from 8 residues.

The chain is built from TRBV15 and TRBJ2-2; the D is unclear. The V gene lost 0 bases and the J gene lost 0 bases, with 8 bases spanning the gap. This CDR3 contains 16 residues. CDR1 and CDR2 (germline): LNHNV, YYDKDF (reference sequence). CDR3 sequence: CATSRDNNPNTGELFF. DNA of the CDR3: TGTGCCACCAGCAGAGATAACAACCCGAACACCGGGGAGCTGTTTTTT. Complete variable domain (other parts from reference TRBV15 and TRBJ2-2): DAMVIQNPRYQVTQFGKPVTLSCSQTLNHNVMYWYQQKSSQAPKLLFHYYDKDFNNEADTPDNFQSRRPNTSFCFLDIRSPGLGDTAMYLCATSRDNNPNTGELFFGEGSRLTVL.

J is TRBJ2-6 and V is TRBV6-1; 8 bases agree with TRBD1. Germline values: CDR1 MNHNS, CDR2 SASEGT. This CDR3 spans 18 amino acids. V gave up 3 bases and J gave up 0 bases; unmatched junction bases: 7. The CDR3 DNA sequence: TGTGCCAGCAGTGAGAGGGACAGGTCGAGCTCTGGGGCCAACGTCCTGACTTTC. This encodes CASSERDRSSSGANVLTF.

The chain uses TRBV6-5 and TRBJ2-7; 9 bases fit TRBD1. CDR1 is MNHEY and CDR2 is SVGAGI in the germline V gene. Trimming removed 2 bases from V and 6 bases from J; junction bases left unmatched: 8. This CDR3 has 15 residues. The CDR3 DNA reads TGTGCCAGCAGTTACAGGGACAGGGTTTTTGGCGAGCAGTACTTC. Translation: CASSYRDRVFGEQYF.

This sequence joins TRBV5-6 and TRBJ2-1, with a possible D match to TRBD2 (6 bases). V dropped 0 bases and J dropped 2 bases, with 15 bases sitting between them. Germline V lookup: CDR1 SGHDT, CDR2 YYEEEE. This CDR3 has 17 residues. The CDR3: CASSLVRGTIPYNEQFF. In DNA form, the CDR3 reads TGTGCCAGCAGCTTGGTCCGGGGGACGATCCCCTACAATGAGCAGTTCTTC.

The V and J genes are TRBV9 and TRBJ1-5; D call uncertain. V was cut by 0 bases and J by 5 bases, with 6 bases left in between. CDR3 length: 13 residues. In germline, CDR1 is SGDLS, CDR2 YYNGEE. DNA of the CDR3: TGTGCCAGCAGCGTAGGGAGAGATCAGCCCCAGCATTTT. This gives the protein CASSVGRDQPQHF.

The CDR3 sequence: CASSYQSYTF. The CDR3 nucleotides read TGTGCCAGCAGTTACCAGAGCTACACCTTC. The chain employs TRBV6-6 and TRBJ1-2; no firm D call. V was trimmed by 2 bases and J by 9 bases, leaving 4 bases between them. Germline CDR1 is MNHNY and CDR2 is SVGAGI (reference sequence). This CDR3 is built from 10 residues.

The V gene is TRBV4-1, the J gene TRBJ2-2; 7 bases map to TRBD2. CDR1 is MGHRA, CDR2 YSYEKL, per germline. The CDR3 runs to 17 residues. With V trimmed by 0 bases and J by 0 bases, 4 bases remained unmatched. CDR3 DNA: TGCGCCAGCAGCCAAGATTCGGGGGGAGCGAACACCGGGGAGCTGTTTTTT. Translated, it gives CASSQDSGGANTGELFF.

This clone was counted a single time. The J gene is TRBJ2-3, the V gene TRBV5-5; 7 bases are a match to TRBD1. Per germline, CDR1 SGHKS and CDR2 YYEKEE (reference sequence). The CDR3 is made up of 17 amino acids. Germline trimming cut 4 bases from V and 3 bases from J; bases unmatched to any gene: 14. CDR3 in amino acids: CASSPGTAVFSTDTQYF. Written as DNA, the CDR3 is TGTGCCAGCAGCCCTGGGACAGCTGTGTTTTCTACAGATACGCAGTATTTT. The complete variable domain, with remaining parts taken from reference TRBV5-5 and TRBJ2-3, reads DAGVTQSPTHLIKTRGQQVTLRCSPISGHKSVSWYQQVLGQGPQFIFQYYEKEERGRGNFPDRFSARQFPNYSSELNVNALLLGDSALYLCASSPGTAVFSTDTQYFGPGTRLTVL.

This rearrangement joins TRBV5-4 to TRBJ2-1, with 7 bases identical to TRBD1. The CDR3 contains 15 residues. The J segment lost 2 bases and the V segment lost 4 bases, leaving 6 bases of the junction unmatched. Germline assignment: CDR1 SGHNT and CDR2 YYREEE (reference sequence). The CDR3 sequence is CASSTDRVPYNEQFF. In DNA, the CDR3 is TGTGCCAGCAGCACAGACAGGGTCCCCTACAATGAGCAGTTCTTC.

CDR3 in amino acids: CASSTRDTLSYNEQFF. The CDR3 DNA follows: TGTGCCAGCAGCACCCGGGACACCCTATCCTACAATGAGCAGTTCTTC. V and J are TRBV7-6 and TRBJ2-1; TRBD1 might be the D (6 bases). The CDR3 is made up of 16 amino acids. V lost 5 bases and J lost 1, with 15 bases in between. Germline V CDR1 and CDR2: SGHVS, FNYEAQ.

The rearrangement uses TRBV28 and TRBJ1-1; TRBD1 is a possible D gene (5 bases). CDR1 and CDR2 from the germline V gene are MDHEN and SYDVKM. The CDR3 runs to 14 residues. CDR3 DNA sequence: TGTGCTACCCGAAGAATTGGGGGTAACACTGAAGCTTTCTTT. It specifies CATRRIGGNTEAFF.

The rearrangement links TRBV7-8 to TRBJ2-1, with TRBD2 identical over 12 bases. V lost 3 bases to trimming and J lost 1 base; unmatched junction nucleotides: 7. Germline V gene lookup returns CDR1 SGHVS and CDR2 FQNEAQ. The CDR3 is 18 residues long. CDR3 in DNA: TGTGCCAGCAGCTTCCCGGGACTAGCGGGCCGATCCTACAATGAGCAGTTCTTC. Amino acids: CASSFPGLAGRSYNEQFF.

The chain uses TRBV15 and TRBJ2-5; 10 bases map to TRBD1. CDR1 LNHNV and CDR2 YYDKDF come from the germline V gene (reference sequence). CDR3 length equals 16 residues. J lost 2 bases, V lost 6 bases, and 9 bases had no gene match. The CDR3 DNA sequence: TGTGCCACCAGGAGACAGGGGGCTGGATTTCAAGAGACCCAGTACTTC. Translating gives CATRRQGAGFQETQYF.

V usage is TRBV7-2 and J usage is TRBJ2-7; the D gene is possibly TRBD2 (6 bases). CDR3 length: 14 amino acids. CDR1 SGHTA and CDR2 FQGNSA come from the germline V gene. With 0 bases removed from V and 7 bases from J, the gap between germline ends came to 13 bases. This CDR3 is CASSLARLAREQYF. The CDR3 DNA is TGTGCCAGCAGCTTAGCGAGGCTAGCGCGTGAGCAGTACTTC.

V and J are TRBV6-5 and TRBJ2-7; 7 nucleotides agree with TRBD2. V was pared by 0 bases and J by 3 bases, with 5 bases of the junction left unmatched. The CDR3 covers 15 residues. The germline V gene encodes CDR1 MNHEY and CDR2 SVGAGI. The CDR3 reads CASSYSTSTHYEQYF. The CDR3 DNA sequence: TGTGCCAGCAGTTACTCGACTAGCACACACTACGAGCAGTACTTC.

This chain joins TRBV6-5 and TRBJ2-7; the match to TRBD1 covers 10 bases. In germline, CDR1 is MNHEY, CDR2 SVGAGI. There are 15 residues in the CDR3. The V gene end was trimmed by 6 bases and the J gene end by 6 bases; junction bases not matched to a gene: 11. The CDR3 nucleotides are TGTGCCAGCAGAGAAACGGGACAGGGGAAGGGCGAGCAGTACTTC. Translated: CASRETGQGKGEQYF.

The rearrangement uses TRBV14 and TRBJ1-4, with TRBD1 matching over 9 bases. The ends lost 4 bases at V and 7 bases at J; junction bases unmatched: 10. The CDR3 is 16 amino acids. Germline V gene sequence: CDR1 SGHDN, CDR2 FVKESK. The CDR3 DNA sequence: TGTGCCAGCAGCCCCAAGCTGGGACAGGGTGGTGAAAAACTGTTTTTT. Its protein product is CASSPKLGQGGEKLFF.

The chain has TRBV14 and TRBJ2-7, with 11 bases matching TRBD1. Per the germline V gene, CDR1 is SGHDN and CDR2 is FVKESK. The CDR3 runs 16 residues. The V gene end was trimmed by 1 base and the J gene end by 4 bases; junction bases not matched to a gene: 6. CDR3 nucleotide sequence: TGTGCCAGCAGCCAAGGGAGGACAGGGGGCCTGTACGAGCAGTACTTC. As protein: CASSQGRTGGLYEQYF.

The chain employs TRBV7-9 and TRBJ2-1, with D perhaps TRBD2 (5 bases). Germline CDR1 is SEHNR and CDR2 is FQNEAQ (reference sequence). V lost 1 base, J lost 4 bases, and 11 bases lay in between. This CDR3 comprises 15 residues. The CDR3 here is CASSLGGVGYNEQFF. In DNA form, the CDR3 reads TGTGCCAGCAGCTTAGGGGGAGTTGGGTACAATGAGCAGTTCTTC.